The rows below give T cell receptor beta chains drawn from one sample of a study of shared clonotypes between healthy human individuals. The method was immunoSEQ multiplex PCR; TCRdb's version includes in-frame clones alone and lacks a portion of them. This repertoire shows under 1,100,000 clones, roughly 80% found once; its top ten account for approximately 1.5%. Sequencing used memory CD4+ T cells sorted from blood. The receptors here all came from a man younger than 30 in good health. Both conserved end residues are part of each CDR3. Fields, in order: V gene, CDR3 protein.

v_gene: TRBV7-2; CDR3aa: CASSLVSGSSYEQYF
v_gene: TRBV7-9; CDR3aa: CASSYYPRETQYF
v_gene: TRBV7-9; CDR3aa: CARTDTQYF
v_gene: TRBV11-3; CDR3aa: CASSLGARDQETQYF
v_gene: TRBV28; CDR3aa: CASSSPGRGTSYEQYF
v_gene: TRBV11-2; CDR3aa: CASSQRQRGSSYNEQFF
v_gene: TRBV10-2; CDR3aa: CASTEGTGGYEQYF
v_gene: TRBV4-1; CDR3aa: CASSQEVRGFYSPLHF
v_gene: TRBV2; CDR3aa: CASPARTSGQPQETQYF
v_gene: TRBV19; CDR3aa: CASSIDPEFRGGTSNQPQHF
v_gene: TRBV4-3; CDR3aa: CASSRQTGTDTQYF
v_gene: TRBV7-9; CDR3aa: CASSLKGASSYNEQFF
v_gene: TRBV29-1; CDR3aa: CSVLPGQGSYEQYF
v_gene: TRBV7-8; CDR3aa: CASQLRETGELFF
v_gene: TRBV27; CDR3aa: CASSSKAISNQPQHF
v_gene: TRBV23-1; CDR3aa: CASSQSDSGSGTQYF
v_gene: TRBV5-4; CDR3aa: CASSYPSGGFQETQYF
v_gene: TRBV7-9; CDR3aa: CASSPTGNAEAFF
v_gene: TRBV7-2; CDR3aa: CASSFAGQKKETQYF
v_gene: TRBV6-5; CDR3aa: CASSYRWGTHTDTQYF
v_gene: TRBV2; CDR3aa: CASSSIPGGRDEQYF
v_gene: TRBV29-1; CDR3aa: CSVESGREQFF
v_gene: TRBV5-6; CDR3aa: CASSLRLADTRAKNIQYF
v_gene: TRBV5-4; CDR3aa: CASSPQPGGSGTEAFF
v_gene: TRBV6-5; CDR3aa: CASSYRETTDTQYF
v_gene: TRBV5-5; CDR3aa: CASSLSPSRDEQFF